The sample holds a few counts of the clone carrying this TCR beta chain. With 7 bases removed from V and 1 base from J, the gap between germline ends came to 10 bases. Germline V gene lookup returns CDR1 LNHDA and CDR2 SQIVND (reference sequence). The CDR3 has 14 residues. These data belong to a study of blood T cell repertoires in COVID-19. Under the authors' procedure: Estimation of nucleated cell counts relied on the amplification of reference gene primers. Profiled with immunoSEQ multiplex PCR; TCRdb holds only in-frame clones, not every one. That table supplies the V and J calls and clone size; D and trimming were determined from the DNA. Here the sample spans fewer than 250,000 clones, around four fifths being singletons.

The source material was peripheral blood. The rearrangement joins TRBV19 to TRBJ2-2; D possibly corresponds to TRBD1 (5 bases). The source of this sequence is a woman in her sixties or seventies with acute or convalescent COVID-19. As DNA, the CDR3 is TGTGCCAGTAACAGGCTAGGGAACACCGGGGAGCTGTTTTTT. Encoded protein: CASNRLGNTGELFF.